These 3 T cell receptor beta chains originate from one sample sequenced in a study of T cells in Graves' hyperthyroidism and ophthalmopathy. Researchers took RNA transcripts and amplified the TCR beta CDR3 regions from them. Primed by the HTBI set, a first-round RT-PCR was run on the TCR CDR3. TCRdb redid the calling of the multiplex PCR reads with MiXCR, one entry per CDR3 protein. The data show 300,000 to 450,000 distinct CDR3 sequences, about 14% seen once. Sequenced sample: blood. The receptors originated from a woman in her 30s with Graves' ophthalmopathy.

The V and J genes are TRBV28 and TRBJ2-1; the match to TRBD1 covers 9 bases. J gave up 7 bases and V 7 bases, and 14 bases lay outside the gene matches. CDR1 and CDR2 (germline): MDHEN, SYDVKM. This CDR3 contains 16 residues. CDR3 bases: TGTGCCAGCAATTCCCTGGACAGGGGCATTTGGAATGAGCAGTTCTTC. Protein: CASNSLDRGIWNEQFF.

The genes are TRBV20-1 and TRBJ2-1; 8 bases align to TRBD2. The V and J ends lost 7 bases and 3 bases, in that order; junction bases with no gene match: 8. The germline V gene has CDR1 DFQATT and CDR2 SNEGSKA (reference sequence). The CDR3 spans 14 residues. As DNA, the CDR3 is TGCAGTGTCCCTGCGGCGGGGGGCTACAATGAGCAGTTCTTC. Its translation is CSVPAAGGYNEQFF.

The gene calls are TRBV7-2 and TRBJ2-7, with 10 positions matching TRBD2. V shed 1 base, J shed 5 bases, and the junction held 8 bases outside the gene matches. The CDR3 loop spans 16 amino acids. CDR1 and CDR2 from the germline V gene are SGHTA and FQGNSA. The CDR3 coding sequence is TGTGCCAGCAGCTTAGATCGGTCTAGCGGGGGCGACGAGCAGTACTTC. Protein: CASSLDRSSGGDEQYF.